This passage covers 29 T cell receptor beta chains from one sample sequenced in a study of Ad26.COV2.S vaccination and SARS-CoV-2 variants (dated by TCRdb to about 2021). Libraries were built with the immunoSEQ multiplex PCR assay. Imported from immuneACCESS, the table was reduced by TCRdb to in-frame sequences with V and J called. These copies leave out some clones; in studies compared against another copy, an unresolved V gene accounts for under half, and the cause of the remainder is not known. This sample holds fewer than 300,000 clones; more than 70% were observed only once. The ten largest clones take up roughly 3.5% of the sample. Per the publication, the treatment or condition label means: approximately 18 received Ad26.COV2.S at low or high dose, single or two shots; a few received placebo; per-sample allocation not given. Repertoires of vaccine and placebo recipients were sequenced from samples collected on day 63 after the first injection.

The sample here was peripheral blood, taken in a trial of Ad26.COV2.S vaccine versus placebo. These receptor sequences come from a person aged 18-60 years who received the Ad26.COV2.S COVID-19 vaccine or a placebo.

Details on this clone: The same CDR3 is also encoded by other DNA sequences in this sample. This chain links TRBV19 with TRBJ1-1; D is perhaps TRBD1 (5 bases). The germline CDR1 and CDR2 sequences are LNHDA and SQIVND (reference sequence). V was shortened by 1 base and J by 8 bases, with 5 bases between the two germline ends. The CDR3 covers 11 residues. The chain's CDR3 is CASSIGTEAFF. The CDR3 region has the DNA TGTGCCAGTAGTATAGGGACAGAAGCTTTCTTT. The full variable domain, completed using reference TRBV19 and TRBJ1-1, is DGGITQSPKYLFRKEGQNVTLSCEQNLNHDAMYWYRQDPGQGLRLIYYSQIVNDFQKGDIAEGYSVSREKKESFPLTVTSAQKNPTAFYLCASSIGTEAFFGQGTRLTVV.

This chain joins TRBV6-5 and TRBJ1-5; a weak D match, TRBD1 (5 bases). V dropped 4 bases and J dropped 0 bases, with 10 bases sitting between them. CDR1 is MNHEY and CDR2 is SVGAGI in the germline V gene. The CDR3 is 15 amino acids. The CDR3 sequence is CASSLQDNSNQPQHF. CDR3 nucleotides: TGTGCCAGCAGTTTACAGGACAATAGCAATCAGCCCCAGCATTTT.

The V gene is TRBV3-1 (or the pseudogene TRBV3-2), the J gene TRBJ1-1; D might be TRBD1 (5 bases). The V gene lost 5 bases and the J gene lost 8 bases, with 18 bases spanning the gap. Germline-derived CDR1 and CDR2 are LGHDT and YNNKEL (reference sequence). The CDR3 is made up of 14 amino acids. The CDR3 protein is CASSEQAGLTEAFF. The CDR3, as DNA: TGTGCCAGCAGCGAACAGGCCGGGTTGACGGAAGCTTTCTTT.

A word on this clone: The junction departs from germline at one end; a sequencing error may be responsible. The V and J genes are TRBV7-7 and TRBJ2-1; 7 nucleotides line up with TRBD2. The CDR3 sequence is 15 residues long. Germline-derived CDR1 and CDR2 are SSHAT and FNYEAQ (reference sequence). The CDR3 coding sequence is TGTGCTAGCAGCTTAGGAGGTCTAGCGGACAATGAGCAGTTCTTC. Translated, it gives CASSLGGLADNEQFF.

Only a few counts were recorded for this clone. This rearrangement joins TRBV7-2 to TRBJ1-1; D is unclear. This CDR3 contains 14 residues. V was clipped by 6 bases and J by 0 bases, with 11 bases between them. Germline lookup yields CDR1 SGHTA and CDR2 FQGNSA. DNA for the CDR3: TGTGCCAGCAGTGGGGAGGAATTGAACACTGAAGCTTTCTTT. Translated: CASSGEELNTEAFF.

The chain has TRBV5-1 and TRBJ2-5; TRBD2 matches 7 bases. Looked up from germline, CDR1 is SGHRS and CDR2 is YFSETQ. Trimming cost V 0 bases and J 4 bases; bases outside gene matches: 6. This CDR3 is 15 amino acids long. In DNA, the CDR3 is TGCGCCAGCAGCTTGGTATCTGGGGAGGGAGAGACCCAGTACTTC. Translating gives CASSLVSGEGETQYF.

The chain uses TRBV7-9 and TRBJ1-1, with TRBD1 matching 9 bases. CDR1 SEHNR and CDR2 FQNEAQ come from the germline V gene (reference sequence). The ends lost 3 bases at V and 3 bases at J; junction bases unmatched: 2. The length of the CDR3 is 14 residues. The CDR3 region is CASSLDRGDTEAFF. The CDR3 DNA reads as TGTGCCAGCAGCTTGGACAGGGGTGACACTGAAGCTTTCTTT.

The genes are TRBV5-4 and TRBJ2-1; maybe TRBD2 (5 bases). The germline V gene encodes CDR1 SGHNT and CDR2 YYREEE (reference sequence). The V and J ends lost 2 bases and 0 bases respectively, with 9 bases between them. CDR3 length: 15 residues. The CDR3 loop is CASSFSSPSYNEQFF. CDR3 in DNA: TGTGCCAGCAGCTTTTCTAGCCCCTCCTACAATGAGCAGTTCTTC.

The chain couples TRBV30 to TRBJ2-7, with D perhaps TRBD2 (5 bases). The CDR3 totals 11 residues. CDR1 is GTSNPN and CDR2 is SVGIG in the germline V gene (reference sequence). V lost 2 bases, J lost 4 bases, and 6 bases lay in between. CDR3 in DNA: TGTGCCTGGAGTCGACTATACGAGCAGTACTTC. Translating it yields CAWSRLYEQYF. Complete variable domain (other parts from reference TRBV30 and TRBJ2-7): SQTIHQWPATLVQPVGSPLSLECTVEGTSNPNLYWYRQAAGRGLQLLFYSVGIGQISSEVPQNLSASRPQDRQFILSSKKLLLSDSGFYLCAWSRLYEQYFGPGTRLTVT.

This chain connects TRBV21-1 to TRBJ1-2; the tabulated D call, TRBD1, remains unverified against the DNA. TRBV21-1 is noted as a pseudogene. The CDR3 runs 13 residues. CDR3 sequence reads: CASSTTRNYGYTF. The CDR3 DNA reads TGTGCCAGCAGCACCACCAGGAACTATGGCTACACCTTC.

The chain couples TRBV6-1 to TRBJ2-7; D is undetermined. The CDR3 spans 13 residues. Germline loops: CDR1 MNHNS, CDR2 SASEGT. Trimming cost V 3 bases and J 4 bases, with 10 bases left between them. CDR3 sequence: CASSDWGSYEQYF. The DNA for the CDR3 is TGTGCCAGCAGTGATTGGGGATCTTACGAGCAGTACTTC.

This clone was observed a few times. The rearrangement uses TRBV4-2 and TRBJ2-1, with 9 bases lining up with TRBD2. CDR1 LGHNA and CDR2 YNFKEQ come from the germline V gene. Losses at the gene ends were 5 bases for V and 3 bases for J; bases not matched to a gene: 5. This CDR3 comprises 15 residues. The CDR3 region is CASSEGLAGYNEQFF. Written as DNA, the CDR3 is TGTGCCAGCAGCGAGGGACTAGCAGGCTACAATGAGCAGTTCTTC.

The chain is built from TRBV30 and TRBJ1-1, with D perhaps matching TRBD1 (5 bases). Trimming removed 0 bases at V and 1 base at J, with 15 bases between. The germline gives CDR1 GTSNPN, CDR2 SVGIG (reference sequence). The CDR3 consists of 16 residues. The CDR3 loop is CAWSVSLGAANTEAFF. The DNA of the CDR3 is TGTGCCTGGAGTGTGTCTCTTGGGGCTGCGAACACTGAAGCTTTCTTT. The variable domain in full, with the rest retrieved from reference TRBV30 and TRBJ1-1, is SQTIHQWPATLVQPVGSPLSLECTVEGTSNPNLYWYRQAAGRGLQLLFYSVGIGQISSEVPQNLSASRPQDRQFILSSKKLLLSDSGFYLCAWSVSLGAANTEAFFGQGTRLTVV.

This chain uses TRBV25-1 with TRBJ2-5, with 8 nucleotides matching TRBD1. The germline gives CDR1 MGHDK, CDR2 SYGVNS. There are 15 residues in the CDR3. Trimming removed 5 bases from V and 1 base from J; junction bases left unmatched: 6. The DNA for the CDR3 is TGTGCCAGCAGTTCCCTACAGGGGGTCCAAGAGACCCAGTACTTC. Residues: CASSSLQGVQETQYF.

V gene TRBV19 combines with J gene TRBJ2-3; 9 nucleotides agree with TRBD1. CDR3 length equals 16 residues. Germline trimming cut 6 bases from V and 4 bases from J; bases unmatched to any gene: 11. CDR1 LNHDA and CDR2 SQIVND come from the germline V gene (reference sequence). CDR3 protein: CASRPQGQGTSDTQYF. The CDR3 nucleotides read TGTGCCAGTAGGCCCCAGGGACAGGGCACATCAGATACGCAGTATTTT.

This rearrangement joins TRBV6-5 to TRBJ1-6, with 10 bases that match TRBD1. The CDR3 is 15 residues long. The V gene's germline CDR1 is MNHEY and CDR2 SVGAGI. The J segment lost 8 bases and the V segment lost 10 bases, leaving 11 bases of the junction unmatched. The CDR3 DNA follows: TGTGCCACGCGGGGGACAGGGGCCTCTTATTCACCCCTCCACTTT. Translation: CATRGTGASYSPLHF.

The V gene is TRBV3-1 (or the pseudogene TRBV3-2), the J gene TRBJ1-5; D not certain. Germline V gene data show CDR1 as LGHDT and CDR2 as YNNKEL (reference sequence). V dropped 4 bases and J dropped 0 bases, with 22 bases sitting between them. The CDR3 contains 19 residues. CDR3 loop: CASSPPAESFSNSNQPQHF. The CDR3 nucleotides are TGTGCCAGCAGCCCCCCTGCGGAAAGCTTCTCAAATAGCAATCAGCCCCAGCATTTT.

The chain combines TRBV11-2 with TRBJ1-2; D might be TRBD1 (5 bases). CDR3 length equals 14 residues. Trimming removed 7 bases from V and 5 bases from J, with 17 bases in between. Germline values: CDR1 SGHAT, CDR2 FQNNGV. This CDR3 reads CASNRPGRGYGYTF. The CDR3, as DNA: TGTGCCAGCAACAGACCGGGACGCGGATATGGCTACACCTTC.

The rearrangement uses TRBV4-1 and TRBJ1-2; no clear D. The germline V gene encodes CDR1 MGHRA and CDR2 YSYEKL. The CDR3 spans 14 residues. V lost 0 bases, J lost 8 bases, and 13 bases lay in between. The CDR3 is CASSQEDPLEGYTF. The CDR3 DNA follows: TGCGCCAGCAGCCAAGAGGACCCCTTGGAGGGCTACACCTTC.

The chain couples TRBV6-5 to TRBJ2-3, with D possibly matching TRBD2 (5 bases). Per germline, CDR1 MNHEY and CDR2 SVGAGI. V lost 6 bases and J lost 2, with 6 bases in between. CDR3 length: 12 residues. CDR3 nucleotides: TGTGCCAGCAGGACTACCACAGATACGCAGTATTTT. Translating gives CASRTTTDTQYF.

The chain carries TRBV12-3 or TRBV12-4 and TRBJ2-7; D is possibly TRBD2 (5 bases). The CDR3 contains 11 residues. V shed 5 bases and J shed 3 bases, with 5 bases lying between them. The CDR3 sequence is CASSRDYEQYF. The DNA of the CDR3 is TGTGCCAGCAGTCGGGACTACGAGCAGTACTTC.

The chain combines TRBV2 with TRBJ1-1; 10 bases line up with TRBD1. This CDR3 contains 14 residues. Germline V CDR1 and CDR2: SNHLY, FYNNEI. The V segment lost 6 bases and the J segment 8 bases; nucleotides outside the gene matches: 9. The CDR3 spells CASRKPGQGREAFF. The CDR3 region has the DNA TGTGCCAGCAGAAAACCGGGACAGGGGAGGGAAGCTTTCTTT.

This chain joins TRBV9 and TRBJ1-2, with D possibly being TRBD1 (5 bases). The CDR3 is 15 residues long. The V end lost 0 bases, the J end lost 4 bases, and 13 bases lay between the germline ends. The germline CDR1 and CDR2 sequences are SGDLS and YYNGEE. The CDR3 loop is CASSVASGASYGYTF. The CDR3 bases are TGTGCCAGCAGCGTAGCTTCTGGGGCCTCCTATGGCTACACCTTC.

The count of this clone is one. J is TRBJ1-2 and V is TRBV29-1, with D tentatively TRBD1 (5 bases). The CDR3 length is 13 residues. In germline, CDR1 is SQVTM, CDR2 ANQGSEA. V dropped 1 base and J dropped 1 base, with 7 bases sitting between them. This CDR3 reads CSVEGGINYGYTF. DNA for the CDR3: TGCAGCGTTGAAGGGGGGATTAACTATGGCTACACCTTC.

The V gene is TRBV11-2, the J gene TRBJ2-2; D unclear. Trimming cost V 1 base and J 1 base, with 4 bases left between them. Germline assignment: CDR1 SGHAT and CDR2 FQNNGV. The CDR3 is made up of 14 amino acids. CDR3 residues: CASSLVWNTGELFF. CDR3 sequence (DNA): TGTGCCAGCAGCTTAGTATGGAACACCGGGGAGCTGTTTTTT.

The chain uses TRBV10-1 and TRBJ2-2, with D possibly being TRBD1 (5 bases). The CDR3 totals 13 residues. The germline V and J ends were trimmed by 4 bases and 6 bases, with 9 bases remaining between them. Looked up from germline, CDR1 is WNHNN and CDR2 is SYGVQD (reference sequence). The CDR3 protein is CASSAGFAGELFF. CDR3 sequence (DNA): TGCGCCAGCAGTGCAGGGTTTGCCGGGGAGCTGTTTTTT.

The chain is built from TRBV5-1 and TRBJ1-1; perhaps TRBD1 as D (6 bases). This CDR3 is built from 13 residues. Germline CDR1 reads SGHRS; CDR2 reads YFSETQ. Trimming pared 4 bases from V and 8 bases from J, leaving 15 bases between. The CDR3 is CASSPGQPNEAFF. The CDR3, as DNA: TGCGCCAGCAGCCCAGGACAGCCGAACGAAGCTTTCTTT.

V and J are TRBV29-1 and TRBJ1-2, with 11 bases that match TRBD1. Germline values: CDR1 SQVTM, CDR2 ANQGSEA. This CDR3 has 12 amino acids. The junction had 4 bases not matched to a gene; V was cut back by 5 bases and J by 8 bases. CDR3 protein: CSVRTGGSGYTF. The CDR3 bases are TGCAGCGTTAGGACAGGGGGCAGCGGCTACACCTTC.

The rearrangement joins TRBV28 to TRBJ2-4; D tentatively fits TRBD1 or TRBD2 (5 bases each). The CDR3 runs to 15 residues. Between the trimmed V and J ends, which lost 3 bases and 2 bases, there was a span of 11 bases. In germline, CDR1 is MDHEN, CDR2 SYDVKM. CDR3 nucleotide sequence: TGTGCCAGCAGTTTCCCCTGGGGGACCAAAAACATTCAGTACTTC. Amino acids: CASSFPWGTKNIQYF.